Listed below are T cell receptor beta chains from one sample, sequenced in a study of control samples from healthy donors and cancer patients. Sequenced by immunoSEQ multiplex PCR; TCRdb stores in-frame clones only, minus some. Among under 150,000 clones listed, roughly 86% were seen once. Sequences were obtained from blood. The origin of the receptors is a man between 60 and 75 years old in good health. Both conserved end residues are part of each CDR3. A D gene is named only where the DNA matches it firmly. Rows may omit the clone size; those that give it use once, few, many or a size class.

clone_size j_call v_call d_call cdr3_aa cdr3_nt
. TRBJ1-5 TRBV7-9 . CASSLDSGAAQHF TGTGCCAGCAGCTTAGATTCAGGGGCGGCCCAGCATTTT
. TRBJ2-1 TRBV4-3 . CASSQELDRDGFYNEQFF TGCGCCAGCAGCCAAGAATTAGACCGGGACGGATTTTACAATGAGCAGTTCTTC
. TRBJ1-2 TRBV2 . CASSEARVSGYTF TGTGCCAGCAGTGAAGCGCGGGTGTCCGGCTACACCTTC
. TRBJ2-3 TRBV7-9 . CASSLNQGPDTQYF TGTGCCAGCAGCTTGAATCAGGGTCCAGATACGCAGTATTTT
. TRBJ2-2 TRBV6-1 TRBD2 CASSERRASGGANTGELFF TGTGCCAGCAGTGAACGCAGGGCTAGCGGGGGGGCGAACACCGGGGAGCTGTTTTTT
. TRBJ1-4 TRBV18 TRBD1 CASSPRRTGGGEKLFF TGTGCCAGCTCACCACGTCGGACAGGGGGGGGTGAAAAACTGTTTTTT
. TRBJ1-2 TRBV10-3 TRBD1 CAISGTGNYGYTF TGTGCCATCAGTGGGACAGGGAACTATGGCTACACCTTC
. TRBJ2-3 TRBV27 . CASSMEGLGTDTQYF TGTGCCAGCTCCATGGAAGGGTTGGGGACAGATACGCAGTATTTT
. TRBJ1-1 TRBV7-9 . CASSSFFLEAFF TGTGCCAGCAGCTCCTTTTTCCTTGAAGCTTTCTTT
. TRBJ1-5 TRBV6-5 . CASSDSAPSNQPQHF TGTGCCAGCTCGGACAGCGCACCTAGCAATCAGCCCCAGCATTTT
. TRBJ1-2 TRBV6-1 . CASSELIRLQDGYTF TGTGCCAGCAGTGAATTGATCCGCCTACAGGATGGCTACACCTTC
. TRBJ2-4 TRBV7-2 . CASRGGASNIQYF TGTGCCAGCAGGGGTGGGGCCTCAAACATTCAGTACTTC
few TRBJ1-6 TRBV5-1 . CASSLDGLHNSPLHF TGCGCCAGCAGCTTGGATGGGCTTCATAATTCACCCCTCCACTTT
. TRBJ1-4 TRBV12-3/TRBV12-4 . CATSDRSNEKLFF TGTGCCACCTCGGACAGAAGTAATGAAAAACTGTTTTTT
. TRBJ2-2 TRBV7-2 TRBD2 CASSLGLGGASGELFF TGTGCCAGCAGCTTAGGTCTCGGGGGGGCCAGTGGGGAGCTGTTTTTT
. TRBJ1-1 TRBV5-1 TRBD1 CASSKTGTGASTEAFF TGCGCCAGCAGCAAGACCGGGACAGGGGCTAGCACTGAAGCTTTCTTT